Described below is a single TCR beta chain sequence and its context. The antigen it recognizes is unknown. Base qualities were left out, and no much larger clone turns up one base away. Whole blood was collected in K2EDTA tubes by collaborating institutions according to the institutions' own protocols. Collaborator samples were shipped for TCRbeta analysis as frozen whole blood, isolated PBMCs, or DNA extracted from either sample type. The immunoSEQ Assay, a bias-controlled multiplex PCR, was used to amplify TCRbeta CDR3 regions from genomic DNA. Per the original workflow: The number of nucleated cells in each sample was estimated from the amplification of reference gene primers within the assay. To quantify the absolute abundance of each unique TCRbeta CDR3 rearrangement, sequence reads were collapsed and filtered. For each sample, productive Simpson clonality was calculated as the square root of Simpson's diversity index over productive rearrangements. TCRdb re-hosts the immuneACCESS table, in-frame sequences only. Its copies lack some clones; in the studies checked, an unresolved V gene accounts for under half of them, and the cause for the rest is not known. V and J calls and clone size are given by that table; D and trimming were obtained from the DNA. This sample has about 94,000 clones in its table, and about 80% of those were observed once. The ten largest clones capture around 6.9% of the sample.

From cysteine to phenylalanine, the CDR3 is 15 amino acids long. Just CDR3 DNA is preserved here, 45 bases in frame from base 1. Reading the germline V gene (reference sequence) gives CDR1 SGHKS and CDR2 YYEKEE. Trimming leaves V shorter by 4 bases and J shorter by 0 bases, with the junction holding 6 bases beyond the gene matches. The data belong to a study of blood T cell repertoires in COVID-19 (TCRdb year 2020). Regarding the research as a whole: The collaborator samples originated in the United States, Italy and Spain and spanned the acute and convalescent phases of COVID-19. The prospective study material was composed of cDNA or gDNA derived from T cells, B-cell-depleted T cells, or PBMCs. Deeply sampled blood TCRbeta repertoires from subjects exposed to, actively infected with, or recovered from COVID-19 were included in the dataset. The repertoires were made available in a free public database intended to serve as a resource for research on the immune response to SARS-CoV-2. The samples were drawn from two sources: the first 160 participants of the ongoing ImmuneRACE study, and 1,254 subjects contributed by 6 global collaborators. Sample metadata almost always included a de-identified subject ID, COVID-19 status, age in years and sex. Where available, HLA class I and class II types were taken from metadata supplied by the sample provider and were not determined by assay-based typing.

Results the study describes overall, beyond this receptor: Clinical and demographic metadata were provided uncurated, with the amount varying by source and participant.

Rearrangement joined TRBV5-5 to TRBJ1-2; 7 central nucleotides agree with TRBD1. The specimen was peripheral blood. This TCR derives from a man aged 60 to 69 with acute or convalescent COVID-19. The DNA sequence is TGTGCCAGCAGCATGGACAGGAACGCTAACTATGGCTACACCTTC. Protein translation: CASSMDRNANYGYTF.